These T cell receptor beta chains were read from a single sample in a study of CD8 T cells in Susac syndrome. TCRdb recomputed calls from the immunoSEQ multiplex PCR reads with MiXCR, one row per CDR3 protein. The sample carries 140,000 to 150,000 distinct CDR3 sequences, approximately 95% recorded once. Sequenced: CD4+ T cells from PBMCs. Source of these receptors: a human donor in good health. Each CDR3 is given with its conserved first and last residue. D genes are given only for firm matches. Clone size is stated in some rows and not others, as once, few, many or a class when expanded.

V	J	D	size	DNA	CDR3
TRBV14	TRBJ2-5	TRBD2	NA	TGTGCCAGCAGCCCACGCCCCACGTTAGCGGGACAAGAGACCCAGTACTTC	CASSPRPTLAGQETQYF
TRBV19	TRBJ2-3	TRBD1	NA	TGTGCCAGTAGTGGGACAGGGGGCGCAGATACGCAGTATTTT	CASSGTGGADTQYF
TRBV14	TRBJ2-6	NA	NA	TGTGCCAGCAGCCCGGTGGACAGACCACACGTCCTGACTTTC	CASSPVDRPHVLTF
TRBV20-1	TRBJ2-7	TRBD2	NA	TGCAGTGCTGAAGAGGTGTGGGAGGGCGAGCAGTACTTC	CSAEEVWEGEQYF
TRBV6-2/TRBV6-3	TRBJ2-1	TRBD2	NA	TGTGCCAGCAGCCTTTCCCGACTAGCGGCCACTGAGCAGTTCTTC	CASSLSRLAATEQFF
TRBV4-1	TRBJ2-2	TRBD2	NA	TGCGCCACTCGCCCGGGACTAGCGGGTTGGTACACCGGGGAGCTGTTTTTT	CATRPGLAGWYTGELFF
TRBV20-1	TRBJ2-7	TRBD2	NA	TGCAGTGCCCGAGGGACTAGCGGATACGAGCAGTACTTC	CSARGTSGYEQYF
TRBV5-1	TRBJ1-2	NA	NA	TGCGCCAGCAGCTTGGAACAGGCCCCGTCCTATGGCTACACCTTC	CASSLEQAPSYGYTF
TRBV11-2	TRBJ1-1	TRBD1	few	TGTGCCAGCAGCTTAGTACAGGGGACGCCTTTCTTT	CASSLVQGTPFF
TRBV20-1	TRBJ2-3	TRBD2	NA	TGCAGTGCCGGAGGTAGCGGGGCCGGAGATACGCAGTATTTT	CSAGGSGAGDTQYF
TRBV5-1	TRBJ2-5	TRBD2	NA	TGCGCCAGCAGCGTGGTAGCGGGACCCCAAGAGACCCAGTACTTC	CASSVVAGPQETQYF
TRBV10-3	TRBJ2-6	TRBD1	NA	TGTGCCATCAGTGAGACAGGGGCCGGGGCCAACGTCCTGACTTTC	CAISETGAGANVLTF
TRBV2	TRBJ2-3	NA	NA	TGTGCCAGCAGTGTTGAAGAGTCCGCAGATACGCAGTATTTT	CASSVEESADTQYF
TRBV20-1	TRBJ2-3	NA	NA	TGCAGTGCTAGAGAGGGGGATACGCAGTATTTT	CSAREGDTQYF
TRBV5-6	TRBJ2-7	NA	NA	TGTGCCAGCAGCTTGATGGGACTGGGAAACTACGAGCAGTACTTC	CASSLMGLGNYEQYF
TRBV7-9	TRBJ1-1	NA	NA	TGTGCCAGCAGCTTAGATCGCCAGGCGGACACTGAAGCTTTCTTT	CASSLDRQADTEAFF
TRBV12-3/TRBV12-4	TRBJ2-1	TRBD2	NA	TGTGCCTCGGGACTAGCGGGGAAAAGCTCCTACAATGAGCAGTTCTTC	CASGLAGKSSYNEQFF
TRBV2	TRBJ2-2	NA	NA	TGTGCCAGCAGTGCCAGGGCTACCGGTTACACCGGGGAGCTGTTTTTT	CASSARATGYTGELFF
TRBV29-1	TRBJ1-5	TRBD1	NA	TGCAGCGTTGCCACGACAGGGAGGGATCAGCCCCAGCATTTT	CSVATTGRDQPQHF
TRBV20-1	TRBJ2-7	TRBD2	NA	TGCAGTGTACGGGGGAGGGCCTCCTACGAGCAGTACTTC	CSVRGRASYEQYF
TRBV10-3	TRBJ2-1	NA	NA	TGTGCCATCAGTGTTCGCCGCTATGAGCAGTTCTTC	CAISVRRYEQFF
TRBV6-1	TRBJ2-7	NA	NA	TGTGCCAGCAGTGAATGGGTGGCTTCTACCTACGAGCAGTACTTC	CASSEWVASTYEQYF
TRBV24-1	TRBJ2-7	NA	NA	TGTGCCACCTCCAATGCCTACGAGCAGTACTTC	CATSNAYEQYF
TRBV27	TRBJ2-1	TRBD2	NA	TGTGCCAGCAGCCTCCGCCGACTAGCGGGGGATGAGCAGTTCTTC	CASSLRRLAGDEQFF
TRBV7-9	TRBJ2-1	NA	NA	TGTGCCAGCAGTTTGGCAGGCCCAACCTACAATGAGCAGTTCTTC	CASSLAGPTYNEQFF
TRBV6-2/TRBV6-3	TRBJ2-7	NA	NA	TGTGCCAGCACCCTATTGGGGGACCCCTACGAGCAGTACTTC	CASTLLGDPYEQYF
TRBV20-1	TRBJ2-5	NA	NA	TGCAGTGCTAGTATACAGTGGGGGTTCCAAGAGACCCAGTACTTC	CSASIQWGFQETQYF
TRBV2	TRBJ1-2	NA	NA	TGTGCCAGCAGTGAAGGCAGGGAACATGGCTACACCTTC	CASSEGREHGYTF
TRBV2	TRBJ2-6	TRBD2	NA	TGTGCCAGCAGCCCGTGGGGGGGAATCTCTGGGGCCAACGTCCTGACTTTC	CASSPWGGISGANVLTF
TRBV12-5	TRBJ2-1	NA	NA	TGTGCTAGTGGAATCGTGGTAGGGAAGCAGTTCTTC	CASGIVVGKQFF
TRBV5-1	TRBJ1-1	NA	NA	TGCGCCAGCAGCGTCGGACAGAGGAACACTGAAGCTTTCTTT	CASSVGQRNTEAFF
TRBV29-1	TRBJ2-4	NA	once	TGCAGCGTTGTTCCCCGGGTAGCCAAAAACATTCAGTACTTC	CSVVPRVAKNIQYF
TRBV7-9	TRBJ2-4	TRBD1	NA	TGTGCCAGCAGCTTATTTCAAGGGGCAGGGGGTATTCAGTACTTC	CASSLFQGAGGIQYF
TRBV29-1	TRBJ1-1	NA	NA	TGCAGCGTGGGCGAAGGACTGAACACTGAAGCTTTCTTT	CSVGEGLNTEAFF
TRBV3-1	TRBJ1-5	NA	once	TGTGCCAGCAGCCAAGCGGGCCTGGCCCAGCATTTT	CASSQAGLAQHF
TRBV7-8	TRBJ2-7	TRBD1	NA	TGTGCCAGCAGCTTAAAACAGGGGATGACCTACGAGCAGTACTTC	CASSLKQGMTYEQYF
TRBV19	TRBJ2-1	TRBD1	NA	TGTGCCAGTTCTCGGACAGGTGGCGAGCAGTTCTTC	CASSRTGGEQFF